This TCR beta chain is drawn from a study of T cell responses to AZD1222 COVID-19 vaccine. General observations from the study: Receipt of two AZD1222 doses was followed by a rise in Spike-specific TCR breadth and depth. Reportedly, nearly half the spike-specific TCRs target unmutated variant regions.

This CDR3 spans 14 amino acids. Germline trimming cut 0 bases from V and 6 bases from J; bases unmatched to any gene: 5. Germline CDR1 and CDR2: SGDLS and YYNGEE. Assay used: immunoSEQ multiplex PCR; TCRdb lists only in-frame clones, some missing. The table has 150,000 to 200,000 clones, more than 75% seen once; the top ten hold about 2.5%. In regard to this clone: Its target is unknown.

The rearrangement uses TRBV9 and TRBJ2-7; 8 bases are a match to TRBD1. Sequencing used peripheral blood, obtained on day 0 of MenACWY control vaccination. This receptor was identified in an adult in good health. The CDR3 DNA reads TGTGCCAGCAGCGTAGGAGACAGGGGAGGCGAGCAGTACTTC. It encodes CASSVGDRGGEQYF. Filled out from reference TRBV9 and TRBJ2-7, the complete variable domain reads DSGVTQTPKHLITATGQRVTLRCSPRSGDLSVYWYQQSLDQGLQFLIQYYNGEERAKGNILERFSAQQFPDLHSELNLSSLELGDSALYFCASSVGDRGGEQYFGPGTRLTVT.